One sample yielded the 22 T cell receptor beta chains listed below, sequenced in a study of technical replicates of blood from a handful of donors. Produced via immunoSEQ multiplex PCR; TCRdb's table is partial and in-frame only. This sample carries over 70,000 clones, approximately 94% of them seen once, and the ten largest clones take about 0.4%. Sequenced input: T cells isolated from PBMCs. The receptors here all came from a human donor in good health.

The chain employs TRBV7-9 and TRBJ1-4; 8 nucleotides line up with TRBD1. The ends lost 5 bases at V and 8 bases at J; junction bases unmatched: 10. The CDR3 runs 15 residues. Germline CDR1 SEHNR, CDR2 FQNEAQ (reference sequence). CDR3 protein: CASSPAAGGSEKLFF. The DNA of the CDR3 is TGTGCCAGCAGCCCGGCTGCAGGGGGCAGCGAAAAACTGTTTTTT.

The V gene is TRBV6-6, the J gene TRBJ2-7, with D possibly TRBD1 on 5 matching bases. The germline gives CDR1 MNHNY, CDR2 SVGAGI (reference sequence). Trimming took 2 bases from V and 5 from J, leaving 13 bases between them. This CDR3 is 14 amino acids long. The CDR3 DNA sequence: TGTGCCAGCAGTTACGGCCAGGGTCTCCACGAGCAGTACTTC. Its protein is CASSYGQGLHEQYF.

The chain combines TRBV10-3 with TRBJ2-5, with a weak D call TRBD1 (5 bases). CDR3 length equals 13 residues. V dropped 3 bases and J dropped 1 base, with 6 bases sitting between them. CDR1 is ENHRY and CDR2 is SYGVKD in the germline V gene. The CDR3, as DNA: TGTGCCATCAGTGAACAGGTCCAAGAGACCCAGTACTTC. Residues: CAISEQVQETQYF.

J is TRBJ2-7 and V is TRBV11-2; D uncertain. V gave up 6 bases and J gave up 3 bases, with 9 bases separating them. This CDR3 is built from 12 residues. CDR1 is SGHAT and CDR2 is FQNNGV in the germline V gene. CDR3 protein: CASRTDGYEQYF. The CDR3 nucleotides read TGTGCCAGCAGAACAGACGGCTACGAGCAGTACTTC.

This chain links TRBV27 with TRBJ2-7; D is undetermined. The CDR3 has 13 residues. The V end was cut by 7 bases, the J end by 0 bases, with 10 bases between. Germline CDR1 MNHEY, CDR2 SMNVEV (reference sequence). CDR3 sequence reads: CASNAVNSYEQYF. The CDR3 DNA reads as TGTGCCAGCAACGCGGTGAACTCCTACGAGCAGTACTTC.

V gene TRBV4-1 combines with J gene TRBJ2-1, with TRBD1 matching 8 bases. Unmatched junction bases numbered 8, after V lost 4 bases and J lost 9 bases. The CDR3 spans 14 residues. Germline V gene data show CDR1 as MGHRA and CDR2 as YSYEKL. CDR3 in amino acids: CASSLPTGGSEQFF. CDR3 DNA: TGCGCCAGCAGCCTCCCAACAGGGGGAAGTGAGCAGTTCTTC.

This clone was seen just once. The chain uses TRBV4-1 and TRBJ2-1; TRBD2 matches 8 bases. From germline, CDR1 is MGHRA and CDR2 YSYEKL. This CDR3 is 18 amino acids long. Trimming removed 0 bases from V and 0 bases from J; junction bases left unmatched: 7. CDR3 coding DNA: TGCGCCAGCAGCCAAGAACGGGAGGGACGTAGCTCCTACAATGAGCAGTTCTTC. Its translation: CASSQEREGRSSYNEQFF.

The V and J genes are TRBV13 and TRBJ2-7; no reliable D call. This CDR3 has 12 residues. The V end was cut by 3 bases, the J end by 0 bases, with 3 bases between. Germline lookup yields CDR1 PRHDT and CDR2 FYEKMQ (reference sequence). The CDR3 DNA follows: TGTGCCAGCAGCTTGAGCTCCTACGAGCAGTACTTC. Translating gives CASSLSSYEQYF.

The genes are TRBV29-1 and TRBJ2-3; 7 bases map to TRBD1. With V trimmed by 2 bases and J by 3 bases, 5 bases remained unmatched. The germline gives CDR1 SQVTM, CDR2 ANQGSEA. The CDR3 extends over 14 amino acids. The CDR3, as DNA: TGCAGCGTTGAACGTGACAGGGAAACAGATACGCAGTATTTT. This codes for CSVERDRETDTQYF.

The rearrangement links TRBV7-8 to TRBJ1-4, with 7 positions matching TRBD1. This CDR3 is 14 amino acids long. V lost 0 bases and J lost 8; bases outside the gene matches: 3. The germline gives CDR1 SGHVS, CDR2 FQNEAQ. Written as DNA, the CDR3 is TGTGCCAGCAGCTTAGCGCACAGGGGCGAAAAACTGTTTTTT. Translating it yields CASSLAHRGEKLFF.

The CDR3, as DNA: TGTGCCAGCAGTGAAAACAGGGGAGCGGACTCCTACAATGAGCAGTTCTTC. Protein product: CASSENRGADSYNEQFF. The chain combines TRBV6-1 with TRBJ2-1, with TRBD1 matching over 7 bases. The CDR3 loop spans 17 amino acids. CDR1 is MNHNS, CDR2 SASEGT, per germline. Trimming took 2 bases from V and 0 from J; bases not matched to a gene: 7.

The V gene is TRBV7-8, the J gene TRBJ2-7; D call uncertain. CDR3 size: 12 residues. The V end was cut by 0 bases, the J end by 5 bases, with 5 bases between. CDR1 is SGHVS, CDR2 FQNEAQ, per germline. DNA of the CDR3: TGTGCCAGCAGCTTAGCCCGTCACGAGCAGTACTTC. This encodes CASSLARHEQYF. The full variable domain, in which reference TRBV7-8 and TRBJ2-7 provide the parts outside the CDR3, is GAGVSQSPRYKVAKRGQDVALRCDPISGHVSLFWYQQALGQGPEFLTYFQNEAQLDKSGLPSDRFFAERPEGSVSTLKIQRTQQEDSAVYLCASSLARHEQYFGPGTRLTVT.

V usage is TRBV5-1 and J usage is TRBJ1-1, with D possibly matching TRBD1 (6 bases). This CDR3 is built from 15 residues. Between the trimmed V and J ends, which lost 8 bases and 2 bases, there was a span of 19 bases. The germline CDR1 and CDR2 sequences are SGHRS and YFSETQ. CDR3 nucleotide sequence: TGCGCCAGTCGATGGACAGCAGCATTTAACACTGAAGCTTTCTTT. Translated, it gives CASRWTAAFNTEAFF.

The chain recombines TRBV27 with TRBJ1-1; 7 bases agree with TRBD1. Germline-derived CDR1 and CDR2 are MNHEY and SMNVEV (reference sequence). V lost 3 bases and J lost 3; bases outside the gene matches: 7. CDR3 size: 15 residues. CDR3 amino acids: CASSFTGAGHTEAFF. The CDR3 DNA is TGTGCCAGCAGTTTCACAGGGGCTGGACACACTGAAGCTTTCTTT.

The V gene is TRBV5-1, the J gene TRBJ1-2; TRBD1 matches 9 bases. Losses at the gene ends were 2 bases for V and 3 bases for J; bases not matched to a gene: 5. Germline CDR1 reads SGHRS; CDR2 reads YFSETQ. CDR3 length: 15 amino acids. For the CDR3, the DNA is TGCGCCAGCAGCTTACTTACAGGGGGCGACTATGGCTACACCTTC. Amino acids: CASSLLTGGDYGYTF. Full variable domain (rest looked up from reference TRBV5-1 and TRBJ1-2): KAGVTQTPRYLIKTRGQQVTLSCSPISGHRSVSWYQQTPGQGLQFLFEYFSETQRNKGNFPGRFSGRQFSNSRSEMNVSTLELGDSALYLCASSLLTGGDYGYTFGSGTRLTVV.

This chain uses TRBV4-2 with TRBJ1-5; possibly TRBD1 for D (5 bases). The germline V and J ends were trimmed by 4 bases and 6 bases, with 16 bases remaining between them. Germline CDR1 and CDR2: LGHNA and YNFKEQ. CDR3 length: 15 residues. The chain's CDR3 is CASSPEGRDAQPQHF. CDR3 DNA sequence: TGTGCCAGCAGCCCCGAGGGGAGGGACGCTCAGCCCCAGCATTTT.

As regards this clone: At one boundary the junction diverges from the germline segment, which might be a read error. The chain links TRBV7-2 to TRBJ1-3; 7 nucleotides line up with TRBD1. This CDR3 comprises 10 residues. The germline CDR1 and CDR2 sequences are SGHTA and FQGNSA. CDR3 amino acids: CASSGDSYSF. Here the CDR3 DNA reads TGTGCCAGCAGCGGGGACAGCTATAGTTTT.

The CDR3 loop reads CASSVLAGGSISYEQYF. CDR3 in DNA: TGCGCCAGCAGCGTACTAGCGGGAGGGTCCATTTCCTACGAGCAGTACTTC. The chain uses TRBV10-2 and TRBJ2-7; 13 bases align to TRBD2. The CDR3 is 17 amino acids. The germline V gene has CDR1 WSHSY and CDR2 SAAADI. With V trimmed by 6 bases and J by 1 base, 9 bases remained unmatched.

CDR3 amino acids: CASSAGQAEAFF. The CDR3 coding sequence is TGTGCCAGCAGTGCTGGACAGGCTGAAGCTTTCTTT. This rearrangement joins TRBV25-1 to TRBJ1-1; 7 bases line up with TRBD1. CDR3 size: 12 residues. CDR1 MGHDK and CDR2 SYGVNS come from the germline V gene. J gave up 6 bases and V 4 bases, and 2 bases lay outside the gene matches.

The chain recombines TRBV4-2 with TRBJ1-2, with a possible D match to TRBD1 (5 bases). Trimming removed 1 base from V and 6 bases from J, with 15 bases in between. This CDR3 comprises 15 residues. Germline lookup yields CDR1 LGHNA and CDR2 YNFKEQ. The CDR3 bases are TGTGCCAGCAGCCAAGTTTTGCAGGGAAACAATGGCTACACCTTC. Its translation: CASSQVLQGNNGYTF.

This chain links TRBV27 with TRBJ2-1; 9 positions agree with TRBD2. CDR3 length equals 15 residues. The ends lost 8 bases at V and 3 bases at J; junction bases unmatched: 8. Germline CDR1 MNHEY, CDR2 SMNVEV (reference sequence). The CDR3 DNA is TGTGCCAGCGGATGGGGGACTAGCAGCTACAATGAGCAGTTCTTC. Encoded protein: CASGWGTSSYNEQFF.

The chain carries TRBV6-5 and TRBJ1-5; unclear D gene. The germline gives CDR1 MNHEY, CDR2 SVGAGI. The germline V and J ends were trimmed by 7 bases and 0 bases, with 13 bases remaining between them. The CDR3 is made up of 15 amino acids. The CDR3 bases are TGTGCCAGCACTCCGAGAGGCTATAGCAATCAGCCCCAGCATTTT. It is translated as CASTPRGYSNQPQHF.